This is a list of T cell receptor beta chains from one sample in a study of cytomegalovirus exposure and HLA in healthy donors. The data were produced by immunoSEQ multiplex PCR, yet TCRdb's version contains in-frame clones alone and is incomplete. Among about 98,000 clones listed, about two thirds were seen once. The sequencing input was PBMCs. These receptors were taken from a man aged 50 or older in good health and CMV-seronegative. CDR3s include the opening cysteine and the closing phenylalanine or tryptophan. The order of the fields is V gene, D gene, J gene, CDR3 protein. A D gene is named only where the DNA matches it firmly.

V: TRBV19
D: NA
J: TRBJ2-3
CDR3: CASSNTRLGRDTQYF

V: TRBV19
D: NA
J: TRBJ2-1
CDR3: CASRTTSRSYNEQFF

V: TRBV27
D: NA
J: TRBJ2-1
CDR3: CATLGRIPYNEQFF

V: TRBV6-5
D: TRBD1
J: TRBJ2-3
CDR3: CASRTQGATDTQYF

V: TRBV10-3
D: TRBD1
J: TRBJ2-7
CDR3: CAISDDRGREEQYF

V: TRBV11-3
D: NA
J: TRBJ1-5
CDR3: CASSVGNQPQHF

V: TRBV19
D: NA
J: TRBJ1-5
CDR3: CASSSPGDRNQPQHF

V: TRBV5-8
D: NA
J: TRBJ1-4
CDR3: CASSLAGWGDEKLFF

V: TRBV6-1
D: NA
J: TRBJ1-5
CDR3: CASRLNRNQPQHF

V: TRBV7-9
D: NA
J: TRBJ2-1
CDR3: CASSQLEGEQFF

V: TRBV7-3
D: NA
J: TRBJ2-2
CDR3: CASRPRGGELFF

V: TRBV27
D: NA
J: NA
CDR3: CASTQGGTTAYEQYF

V: TRBV19
D: TRBD1
J: TRBJ1-4
CDR3: CASSDRGQGEKLFF

V: TRBV5-1
D: TRBD1
J: TRBJ1-1
CDR3: CASSRDRGNTEAFF

V: TRBV21-1
D: NA
J: TRBJ2-7
CDR3: CASSKAWREDSYEQYF

V: TRBV5-8
D: NA
J: TRBJ2-2
CDR3: CASSLASWVSTGELFF

V: TRBV5-1
D: TRBD1
J: TRBJ1-5
CDR3: CASRPGQGDDQPQHF

V: TRBV7-9
D: NA
J: TRBJ1-5
CDR3: CASSWGGEGQPQHF

V: TRBV5-4
D: TRBD1
J: TRBJ1-1
CDR3: CASSEGQRVNTEAFF

V: TRBV18
D: TRBD1
J: TRBJ2-5
CDR3: CASSPRGRIQETQYF

V: TRBV5-5
D: TRBD1
J: TRBJ1-5
CDR3: CASSLGTGALNQPQHF

V: TRBV11-2
D: TRBD1
J: TRBJ1-2
CDR3: CASSSNPGQGHGYTF

V: TRBV7-9
D: NA
J: TRBJ1-3
CDR3: CASSPDSSGNTIYF

V: TRBV13
D: TRBD2
J: TRBJ2-7
CDR3: CASSLPLGLAVSYGQYF

V: TRBV5-5
D: TRBD2
J: TRBJ2-1
CDR3: CASSFRGGADEQFF

V: TRBV6-1
D: NA
J: TRBJ1-4
CDR3: CASSEDRRFATNEKLFF

V: TRBV28
D: TRBD2
J: TRBJ2-2
CDR3: CASSHLAGGHKSSPGELFF

V: TRBV5-8
D: NA
J: NA
CDR3: CASSLGRGWVSEQYF

V: TRBV4-1
D: TRBD1
J: TRBJ2-7
CDR3: CASSQFRDRGTYEQYF

V: TRBV6-6
D: TRBD1
J: TRBJ1-2
CDR3: CASSSDRGQNGYTF

V: TRBV27
D: NA
J: TRBJ1-2
CDR3: CASSSLPGGGYTF

V: TRBV12-5
D: NA
J: TRBJ2-3
CDR3: CASGRGGISDTQYF

V: TRBV19
D: TRBD2
J: TRBJ2-1
CDR3: CASSTAGGSYNEQFF

V: TRBV28
D: NA
J: TRBJ1-1
CDR3: CASIQGLSTEAFF

V: TRBV27
D: NA
J: TRBJ1-3
CDR3: CASSPAQGRAGNTIYF

V: TRBV6-1
D: NA
J: TRBJ1-2
CDR3: CASSEDPGDGYTF

V: TRBV28
D: NA
J: TRBJ2-7
CDR3: CASSSRVPQYF

V: TRBV5-6
D: NA
J: TRBJ1-5
CDR3: CASSLGSGTQPFNQPQHF

V: TRBV5-5
D: NA
J: TRBJ2-5
CDR3: CASSPGIQETQYF

V: TRBV6-1
D: TRBD1
J: TRBJ2-1
CDR3: CASSEQQGRNEQFF

V: TRBV28
D: TRBD1
J: TRBJ2-5
CDR3: CASSLIKGTAPVSLTQYF

V: TRBV5-4
D: NA
J: TRBJ2-2
CDR3: CASSSDRLNTGELFF

V: TRBV6-6
D: NA
J: TRBJ2-2
CDR3: CASSYSGRANTGELFF

V: TRBV27
D: TRBD2
J: TRBJ2-3
CDR3: CASSSTAGAFTDTQYF

V: TRBV7-2
D: TRBD1
J: TRBJ2-7
CDR3: CASSRDRSSYEQYF

V: TRBV29-1
D: NA
J: TRBJ2-1
CDR3: CGVHRGNEQFF

V: TRBV7-7
D: TRBD2
J: TRBJ2-7
CDR3: CASSSRLANEQYF

V: TRBV19
D: NA
J: TRBJ1-5
CDR3: CASSPVYSNQPQHF

V: TRBV4-1
D: TRBD1
J: TRBJ1-1
CDR3: CASSQTGERNTEAFF

V: TRBV28
D: NA
J: TRBJ2-7
CDR3: CASSGDGGYEQYF

V: TRBV4-1
D: NA
J: TRBJ1-5
CDR3: CASSQDLDLPWNQPQHF

V: TRBV7-2
D: NA
J: TRBJ1-4
CDR3: CASSFSTNEKLFF

V: TRBV4-1
D: NA
J: TRBJ1-5
CDR3: CASSWGASPGGNQPQHF

V: TRBV7-9
D: NA
J: TRBJ1-5
CDR3: CASSLVNGIERQPQHF

V: TRBV11-2
D: TRBD1
J: TRBJ2-7
CDR3: CASSLEDRVRLEQYF

V: TRBV5-6
D: TRBD1
J: TRBJ2-3
CDR3: CASSLDRQGGTDTQYF

V: TRBV6-4
D: NA
J: TRBJ1-4
CDR3: CASSDSLAGIGEKLFF

V: TRBV18
D: NA
J: TRBJ1-1
CDR3: CASSPPPDGGHTEAFF